This entry features one T cell receptor beta chain sequence. Its antigen target is currently unknown. Qualities for individual bases were not recorded, and no much larger clone is one base off. The data were taken from a study of T cells in narcolepsy (dated 2018 in TCRdb). About the full investigation: Patients with narcolepsy type 1 or type 2 (NT1, NT2) were enrolled in the study together with healthy control donors. The study used TCR Vbeta sequencing to track clonotypes in blood and CSF while looking for autoreactive T cells in narcolepsy patients that target self-antigens of hypocretin neurons (hypocretin, TRIB2).

Patient cerebrospinal fluid T cells were first expanded in vitro, and CD4+ or CD8+ T cells were then sorted for TCR Vbeta sequencing. The trim is 4 bases for V and 6 bases for J, with a gap of 17 bases between the germline ends. The germline V gene sets CDR1 to SGDLS and CDR2 to YYNGEE. Spanning cysteine to phenylalanine, the CDR3 consists of 14 amino acids. Of all the DNA, just the CDR3 is kept, 42 bases in frame from base 1. Library prep was done by the immunoSEQ multiplex PCR assay. In the authors' own workflow: Clonotype sharing between paired CSF and blood samples was expressed as the percentage of total CSF clonotypes also found in blood. As stored in TCRdb, this immuneACCESS dataset retains in-frame rearrangements with V and J assigned. A fraction of the clones does not appear; measured against another copy, unresolved V genes explain less than half of the discrepancy, and the remainder lacks a known reason. D and trimming were read from the DNA, whereas the V and J calls and clone size are those reported in that table. In all, the sample holds about 2,200 clones, and 20% to 30% of those were seen once. The ten largest clones take up under 20% of the sample.

The paper's findings and limits, for the study overall: Plots comparing CSF and blood CD4+ T cell clonotypes from the same patient highlighted HCRT-specific and TRIB2-specific autoreactive clonotypes. Autoreactive clonotypes were reported to be detected serially in the blood of the same patients and of different patients, but not in the blood of healthy controls.

This clonotype was obtained from a human donor with narcolepsy. The rearrangement joined TRBV9 to TRBJ2-7, with TRBD2 tentatively as D gene (6 bases match). Sequencing used cultured CD4+ T cells from cerebrospinal fluid. The CDR3 reads as follows: CASSFVRGGGEQYF. The nucleotides are TGTGCCAGCAGCTTCGTACGTGGGGGAGGCGAGCAGTACTTC.